Below, 4 T cell receptor beta chains from the same sample are listed, as sequenced in a study of blood T cell repertoires in COVID-19. TCRdb's table, derived via immunoSEQ multiplex PCR, lists solely in-frame clones and lacks some. The table records 90,000 to 100,000 clones, 84% of them present only once. Sequenced material: peripheral blood. Every receptor here comes from a man in his sixties or seventies with active or convalescent COVID-19.

The V gene is TRBV28, the J gene TRBJ1-2, with TRBD1 matching 9 bases. This CDR3 spans 14 amino acids. Germline values: CDR1 MDHEN, CDR2 SYDVKM. V trimming: 5 bases; J trimming: 3 bases; junction bases outside the gene matches: 4. This CDR3 is CASSPGTGYYGYTF. CDR3 bases: TGTGCCAGCAGTCCTGGGACAGGGTACTATGGCTACACCTTC.

The gene calls are TRBV30 and TRBJ1-1; D might be TRBD1 (5 bases). This CDR3 has 13 residues. Germline CDR1 is GTSNPN and CDR2 is SVGIG (reference sequence). Trimming shortened V by 2 bases and J by 1 base, and 8 bases separated the two germline ends. The CDR3 region has the DNA TGTGCCTGGAGTACAGGTTCGAACACTGAAGCTTTCTTT. This sequence encodes CAWSTGSNTEAFF.

The chain couples TRBV2 to TRBJ1-5; 7 positions match TRBD1. Germline lookup yields CDR1 SNHLY and CDR2 FYNNEI. The CDR3 length is 15 residues. After removal of 6 bases from V and 0 bases from J, the junction contained 5 bases not matched to a gene. CDR3 coding DNA: TGTGCCAGCAGGGGGGACAGCTATAGCAATCAGCCCCAGCATTTT. Translated, it gives CASRGDSYSNQPQHF.

This chain uses TRBV6-6 with TRBJ1-5; 8 bases are a match to TRBD1. The V and J ends lost 5 bases and 6 bases, in that order; junction bases with no gene match: 6. Germline V gene lookup returns CDR1 MNHNY and CDR2 SVGAGI (reference sequence). The CDR3 spans 14 residues. CDR3 loop: CASSGSGGSQPQHF. As DNA, the CDR3 is TGTGCCAGCAGTGGATCAGGGGGCAGTCAGCCCCAGCATTTT.